One sample yielded the 3 T cell receptor beta chains listed below, sequenced in a study of T-cell memory formation after mild COVID-19. TCRdb analysed the 5' RACE reads with MiXCR anew, one entry per CDR3 protein. The table includes around 160,000 distinct CDR3 sequences, under 14% detected once. The sequenced sample was PBMCs or a T cell subset sorted from them (not recorded which). Receptors originate from a man between 18 and 35 years old who had mild COVID-19 (a few samples of this study predate the infection). Cell type and time point are not known.

The chain is built from TRBV5-1 and TRBJ1-1; the D is unclear. The CDR3 contains 14 residues. V was clipped by 3 bases and J by 0 bases, with 9 bases between them. The germline CDR1 and CDR2 sequences are SGHRS and YFSETQ. As DNA, the CDR3 is TGCGCCAGCAGCTATGCTGGCGTGAACACTGAAGCTTTCTTT. Its translation is CASSYAGVNTEAFF.

This clonotype was found a few times. V is TRBV12-3 or TRBV12-4 and J is TRBJ1-1, with a weak D call TRBD1 (6 bases). Trimming removed 8 bases at V and 2 bases at J, with 18 bases between. The CDR3 extends over 15 amino acids. CDR3 DNA sequence: TGTGCCAGCGGGGATCGACAGGCCCCCAACACTGAAGCTTTCTTT. Translation gives CASGDRQAPNTEAFF.

This clonotype has just a few counts. V is TRBV6-5 and J is TRBJ1-4, with 7 bases aligning to TRBD1. This CDR3 has 15 residues. Germline V gene sequence: CDR1 MNHEY, CDR2 SVGAGI. Trimming removed 2 bases from V and 7 bases from J; junction bases left unmatched: 7. CDR3 DNA sequence: TGTGCCAGCAGTTACCTGACAGGGTTGACTGAAAAACTGTTTTTT. Translation gives CASSYLTGLTEKLFF.